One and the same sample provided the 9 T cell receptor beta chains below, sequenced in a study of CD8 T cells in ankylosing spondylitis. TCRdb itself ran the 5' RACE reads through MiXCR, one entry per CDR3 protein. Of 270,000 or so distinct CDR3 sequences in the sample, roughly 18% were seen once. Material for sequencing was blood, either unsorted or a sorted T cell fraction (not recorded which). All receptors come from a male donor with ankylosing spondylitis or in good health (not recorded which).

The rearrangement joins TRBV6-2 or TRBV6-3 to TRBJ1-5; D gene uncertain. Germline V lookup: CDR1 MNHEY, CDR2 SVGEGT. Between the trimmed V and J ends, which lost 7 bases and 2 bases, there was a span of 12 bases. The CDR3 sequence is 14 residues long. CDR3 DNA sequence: TGTGCCAGCAAAGCGGAAATCGGCAATCAGCCCCAGCATTTT. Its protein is CASKAEIGNQPQHF.

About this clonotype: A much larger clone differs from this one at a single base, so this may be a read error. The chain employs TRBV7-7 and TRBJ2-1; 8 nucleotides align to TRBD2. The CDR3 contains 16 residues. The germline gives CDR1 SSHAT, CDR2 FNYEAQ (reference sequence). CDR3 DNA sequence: TGTGCTAGCAGCTTAGCAGGACTAGCTTCCTACAAAGAGCAGTTCTTC. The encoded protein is CASSLAGLASYKEQFF.

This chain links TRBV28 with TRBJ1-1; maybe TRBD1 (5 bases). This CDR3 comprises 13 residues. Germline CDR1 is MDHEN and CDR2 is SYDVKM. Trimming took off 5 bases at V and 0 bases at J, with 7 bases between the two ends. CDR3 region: CASSRRVNTEAFF. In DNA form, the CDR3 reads TGTGCCAGCAGTCGCAGGGTGAACACTGAAGCTTTCTTT.

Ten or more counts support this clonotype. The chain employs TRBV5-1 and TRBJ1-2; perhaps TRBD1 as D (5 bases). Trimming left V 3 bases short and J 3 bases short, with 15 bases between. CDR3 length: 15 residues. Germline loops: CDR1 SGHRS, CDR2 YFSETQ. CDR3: CASSSGRSGDYGYTF. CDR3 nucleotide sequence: TGCGCCAGCAGCTCGGGACGGAGTGGTGACTATGGCTACACCTTC.

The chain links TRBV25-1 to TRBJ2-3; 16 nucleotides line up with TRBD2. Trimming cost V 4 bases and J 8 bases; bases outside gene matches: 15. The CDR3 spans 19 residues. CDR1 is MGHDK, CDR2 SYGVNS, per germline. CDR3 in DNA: TGTGCCAGCAGTGCCATTAACCACGGGACTAGCGGGAGGGCCGGTACGCAGTATTTT. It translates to CASSAINHGTSGRAGTQYF.

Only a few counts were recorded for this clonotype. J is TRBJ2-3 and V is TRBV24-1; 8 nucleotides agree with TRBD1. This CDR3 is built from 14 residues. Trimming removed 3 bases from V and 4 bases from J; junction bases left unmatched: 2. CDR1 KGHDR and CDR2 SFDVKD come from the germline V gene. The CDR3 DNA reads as TGTGCCACCAGTGATGCAGGGGGCTCAGATACGCAGTATTTT. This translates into CATSDAGGSDTQYF.

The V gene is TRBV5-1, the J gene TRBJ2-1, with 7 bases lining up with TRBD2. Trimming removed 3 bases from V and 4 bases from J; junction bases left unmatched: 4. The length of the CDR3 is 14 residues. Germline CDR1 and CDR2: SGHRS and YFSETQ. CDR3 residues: CASSSSGPYNEQFF. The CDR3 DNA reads TGCGCCAGCAGCTCTAGCGGACCGTACAATGAGCAGTTCTTC.

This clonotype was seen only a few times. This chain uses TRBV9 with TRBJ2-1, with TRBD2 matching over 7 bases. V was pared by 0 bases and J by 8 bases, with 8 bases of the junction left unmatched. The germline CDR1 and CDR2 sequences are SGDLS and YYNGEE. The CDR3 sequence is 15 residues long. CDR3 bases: TGTGCCAGCAGCGTAGAAGGCGGGAGAGGCGATGAGCAGTTCTTC. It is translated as CASSVEGGRGDEQFF.

This CDR3 reads CSARLYEQYF. In DNA, the CDR3 is TGCAGTGCGCGACTCTACGAGCAGTACTTC. The rearrangement joins TRBV20-1 to TRBJ2-7; unclear D gene. Germline lookup yields CDR1 DFQATT and CDR2 SNEGSKA (reference sequence). Trimming stripped 6 bases from V and 3 bases from J, with 6 bases between. The CDR3 has 10 amino acids.